These 10 T cell receptor beta chains share one sample of origin, sequenced in a study of cytomegalovirus exposure and HLA in healthy donors. Researchers ran the PCR with 60 Vbeta and 13 Jbeta primers. Only in-frame clones appear in the TCRdb table, and some are missing; sequencing was by immunoSEQ multiplex PCR. The table shows about 140,000 clones, with under 70% occurring only once. Source material: PBMCs. The receptors shown here come from a man in his thirties or forties in good health and CMV-seropositive.

V usage is TRBV7-9 and J usage is TRBJ2-2; 7 bases agree with TRBD2. The CDR3 runs to 13 residues. The V segment lost 5 bases and the J segment 6 bases; nucleotides outside the gene matches: 3. The V gene's germline CDR1 is SEHNR and CDR2 FQNEAQ (reference sequence). DNA of the CDR3: TGTGCCAGCAGCGGGAGCGGGGCCGGGGAGCTGTTTTTT. It specifies CASSGSGAGELFF.

The rearrangement links TRBV18 to TRBJ2-2; D is unclear. Trimming cost V 3 bases and J 0 bases, with 14 bases left between them. The CDR3 length is 17 residues. CDR1 KGHSH and CDR2 LQKENI come from the germline V gene. The CDR3 bases are TGTGCCAGCTCACCCCGAGTATTGAACGCGAACACCGGGGAGCTGTTTTTT. It yields the protein CASSPRVLNANTGELFF.

The chain employs TRBV7-3 and TRBJ2-7; D is uncertain. Germline V gives CDR1 SGHTA, CDR2 FQGTGA. The CDR3 is made up of 13 amino acids. Deletions cut 2 bases from V and 3 bases from J, with 8 bases between. CDR3 residues: CASSLSPGYEQYF. The CDR3 DNA is TGTGCCAGCAGCTTATCTCCGGGCTACGAGCAGTACTTC.

In nucleotides, the CDR3 is TGCGCCAGCAGCTTGGCCCTTTGGGGAGGGACTATGAACACTGAAGCTTTCTTT. This translates into CASSLALWGGTMNTEAFF. The chain carries TRBV5-1 and TRBJ1-1; possibly TRBD1 for D (5 bases). The CDR3 contains 18 residues. The V end lost 0 bases, the J end lost 0 bases, and 18 bases lay between the germline ends. The germline gives CDR1 SGHRS, CDR2 YFSETQ.

This chain uses TRBV21-1 with TRBJ1-2; the table assigns TRBD1, which was not confirmed against the DNA. TRBV21-1 constitutes a pseudogene. The CDR3 extends over 19 amino acids. This CDR3 is CASSGEGLGDSEPNYGYTF. The CDR3 DNA reads TGTGCCAGCAGCGGAGAGGGGCTCGGGGACAGCGAACCTAACTATGGCTACACCTTC.

The rearrangement links TRBV19 to TRBJ2-2, with 9 nucleotides matching TRBD2. Germline assignment: CDR1 LNHDA and CDR2 SQIVND (reference sequence). The CDR3 has 16 amino acids. V was pared by 5 bases and J by 4 bases, with 8 bases of the junction left unmatched. The DNA for the CDR3 is TGTGCCAGTAGTCCCTTAGCGGGAGCGGTCACCGGGGAGCTGTTTTTT. It yields the protein CASSPLAGAVTGELFF. Drawing the rest from reference TRBV19 and TRBJ2-2, the complete variable domain is DGGITQSPKYLFRKEGQNVTLSCEQNLNHDAMYWYRQDPGQGLRLIYYSQIVNDFQKGDIAEGYSVSREKKESFPLTVTSAQKNPTAFYLCASSPLAGAVTGELFFGEGSRLTVL.

The chain recombines TRBV5-1 with TRBJ1-1; TRBD1 matches 10 bases. The CDR3 sequence is 15 residues long. CDR1 is SGHRS, CDR2 YFSETQ, per germline. The V and J ends lost 3 bases and 7 bases, in that order; junction bases with no gene match: 9. The CDR3, as DNA: TGCGCCAGCAGCTCCGGGACAGGGGTTAGTCATGAAGCTTTCTTT. Translated, it gives CASSSGTGVSHEAFF. Full variable domain (missing parts from reference TRBV5-1 and TRBJ1-1): KAGVTQTPRYLIKTRGQQVTLSCSPISGHRSVSWYQQTPGQGLQFLFEYFSETQRNKGNFPGRFSGRQFSNSRSEMNVSTLELGDSALYLCASSSGTGVSHEAFFGQGTRLTVV.

This clone appeared once. The V gene is TRBV14, the J gene TRBJ1-2, with D perhaps TRBD1 (5 bases). There are 19 residues in the CDR3. The germline V gene has CDR1 SGHDN and CDR2 FVKESK. With 1 base removed from V and 4 bases from J, the gap between germline ends came to 25 bases. The CDR3 DNA is TGTGCCAGCAGCCAAGGAGGAGGAGGGGCGTCTTCCCCAACCTATGGCTACACCTTC. It specifies CASSQGGGGASSPTYGYTF. Full variable domain (missing parts from reference TRBV14 and TRBJ1-2): EAGVTQFPSHSVIEKGQTVTLRCDPISGHDNLYWYRRVMGKEIKFLLHFVKESKQDESGMPNNRFLAERTGGTYSTLKVQPAELEDSGVYFCASSQGGGGASSPTYGYTFGSGTRLTVV.

This clone was picked up a small number of times. This sequence joins TRBV21-1 and TRBJ2-1; whether TRBD1, the table's D call, matches the DNA was not checked. TRBV21-1 is termed a pseudogene. This CDR3 comprises 13 residues. CDR3 amino acids: CASGHRAYNEQFF. The DNA of the CDR3 is TGTGCCAGCGGGCACCGTGCCTACAATGAGCAGTTCTTC.

The V and J genes are TRBV28 and TRBJ2-2; tentative D call: TRBD1 (7 bases). V was clipped by 6 bases and J by 2 bases, with 13 bases between them. Germline CDR1 reads MDHEN; CDR2 reads SYDVKM. There are 15 residues in the CDR3. The CDR3 nucleotides read TGTGCCAGCAGACAGGGGAGGACCAACACCGGGGAGCTGTTTTTT. The encoded protein is CASRQGRTNTGELFF.